This T cell receptor (beta chain) was sequenced during a study of shared clonotypes between healthy human individuals. The authors combined CD45RO+ cells with CCR7-negative CD45RA+ TemRA cells as CD8 memory. This clone has just one count. Profiling relied on immunoSEQ multiplex PCR, and the TCRdb table lists in-frame clones only, not all of them. The sample contains roughly 660,000 clones, about 90% of which appear only once. This CDR3 comprises 16 residues. Germline CDR1 and CDR2: LNHNV and YYDKDF (reference sequence). V shed 0 bases and J shed 9 bases, with 18 bases lying between them. This chain links TRBV15 with TRBJ2-1; D unclear. This TCR came from a man younger than 35 in good health. Some clones in this sample may be carry-over from other donors' samples. The material sequenced was memory CD8+ T cells from PBMCs. Subset defined: CD45RO+ cells pooled with CCR7-negative TemRA cells. CDR3 DNA sequence: TGTGCCACCAGCAGAGAAGGTACCTATACGGTGGGTGAGCAGTTCTTC. Its translation: CATSREGTYTVGEQFF.